The following is a T cell receptor beta chain sequence with its context. Authors' processing steps: The authors estimated nucleated cell counts from reference gene primer amplification. TCRdb's copy holds only in-frame clones and misses some; the assay was immunoSEQ multiplex PCR. The DNA gave D and trimming, while V, J and clone size come from that table. The sample shows roughly 250,000 clones, roughly 84% of them seen only once. This sample is drawn from a study of blood T cell repertoires in COVID-19. Study-wide background: Collection of acute and convalescent COVID-19 samples took place in the United States, Italy and Spain.

Germline loops: CDR1 MGHRA, CDR2 YSYEKL. V shed 0 bases, J shed 5 bases, and the junction held 6 bases outside the gene matches. The CDR3 length is 17 residues. This TCR was recovered from a man aged 40-49 years with acute or convalescent COVID-19. The chain is built from TRBV4-1 and TRBJ2-1; 11 nucleotides agree with TRBD2. The specimen sequenced was peripheral blood. This CDR3 is CASSQDMQTSGNNEQFF. CDR3 in DNA: TGCGCCAGCAGCCAAGATATGCAGACTAGCGGGAACAATGAGCAGTTCTTC.